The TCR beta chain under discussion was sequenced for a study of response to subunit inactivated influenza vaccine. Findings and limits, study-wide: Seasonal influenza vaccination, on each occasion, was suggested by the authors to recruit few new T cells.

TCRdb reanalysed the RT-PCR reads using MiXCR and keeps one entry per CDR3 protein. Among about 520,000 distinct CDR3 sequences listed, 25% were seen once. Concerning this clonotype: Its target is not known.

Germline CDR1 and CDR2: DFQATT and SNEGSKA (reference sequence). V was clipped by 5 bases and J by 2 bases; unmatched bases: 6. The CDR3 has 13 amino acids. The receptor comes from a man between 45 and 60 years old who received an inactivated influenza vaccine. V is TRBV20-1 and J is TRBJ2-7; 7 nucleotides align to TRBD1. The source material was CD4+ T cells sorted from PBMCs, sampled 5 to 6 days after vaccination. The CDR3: CSAQRDSPYEQYF. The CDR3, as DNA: TGCAGTGCTCAACGGGACAGTCCCTACGAGCAGTACTTC.